Listed here are 16 T cell receptor beta chains from one sample, sequenced in a study of cytomegalovirus exposure and HLA in healthy donors. The PCR made use of 60 Vbeta and 13 Jbeta primers. Generated by immunoSEQ multiplex PCR, the TCRdb table keeps only in-frame clones and is missing some. The sample carries roughly 120,000 clones, about 79% recorded once. The sequenced sample was PBMCs. Every receptor here comes from a man over 45 in good health and CMV-seronegative.

This clone was picked up a small number of times. The chain employs TRBV6-6 and TRBJ1-4; 7 bases are shared with TRBD1. Germline trimming cut 2 bases from V and 5 bases from J; bases unmatched to any gene: 8. The CDR3 is 16 amino acids. Germline CDR1 is MNHNY and CDR2 is SVGAGI (reference sequence). The CDR3 spells CASSYLRGQFNEKLFF. CDR3 nucleotides: TGTGCCAGCAGTTACCTGAGGGGACAGTTCAATGAAAAACTGTTTTTT.

This clone was seen more than once but under ten times. The chain carries TRBV25-1 and TRBJ1-1, with a tentative D call TRBD1 (5 bases). The CDR3 loop spans 13 amino acids. CDR1 and CDR2 from the germline V gene are MGHDK and SYGVNS. The V end was cut by 3 bases, the J end by 5 bases, with 10 bases between. The DNA of the CDR3 is TGTGCCAGCAGTGATCAGGGTTTAACTGAAGCTTTCTTT. Translation gives CASSDQGLTEAFF.

This clone was seen only once. The identical CDR3 is also encoded by other nucleotide sequences in the sample. The rearrangement joins TRBV7-9 to TRBJ2-7, with TRBD2 matching over 9 bases. The germline V gene encodes CDR1 SEHNR and CDR2 FQNEAQ (reference sequence). The CDR3 runs 15 residues. CDR3 sequence reads: CSSSSSGGPSGEQYV. As DNA, the CDR3 is TGTTCCAGCAGCTCCAGCGGGGGGCCTTCTGGCGAGCAGTACGTT.

This clone was observed once. A read error may account for a junction end that differs from germline. The V call is TRBV11-2, the J call TRBJ1-1, with D possibly TRBD1 on 6 matching bases. Looked up from germline, CDR1 is SGHAT and CDR2 is FQNNGV. The length of the CDR3 is 13 residues. The CDR3 loop reads CASRPQGRTGAFF. CDR3 nucleotides: TGTGCCAGCAGACCACAGGGTCGGACTGGAGCTTTCTTT.

In its sample, this clone was seen a few times. The chain uses TRBV28 and TRBJ1-5; D perhaps matches TRBD1 (5 bases). The CDR3 length is 14 residues. CDR1 is MDHEN, CDR2 SYDVKM, per germline. V was shortened by 6 bases and J by 8 bases, with 17 bases between the two germline ends. The DNA of the CDR3 is TGTGCCAGCAGGCCGATGGGGGGTAGGGAGCCCCAGCATTTT. It is translated as CASRPMGGREPQHF.

The V call is TRBV5-8, the J call TRBJ2-1, with TRBD2 matching over 12 bases. Per germline, CDR1 SGHTS and CDR2 YDEGEE. With V trimmed by 1 base and J by 9 bases, 11 bases remained unmatched. The CDR3 length is 17 residues. The CDR3 DNA reads TGTGCCAGCAGCTTGACCCCCCCTAGCGGGGGGGCGTCTGAGCAGTTCTTC. Protein product: CASSLTPPSGGASEQFF.

DNA for the CDR3: TGTGCCAGCAGTGACTGGACGGGGGGGCTCCTATCCTACGAGCAGTACGTC. Translated: CASSDWTGGLLSYEQYV. The chain is built from TRBV6-1 and TRBJ2-7; 8 nucleotides align to TRBD2. Germline V CDR1 and CDR2: MNHNS, SASEGT. The CDR3 is 17 amino acids. The J segment lost 1 base and the V segment lost 3 bases, leaving 11 bases of the junction unmatched.

The J gene is TRBJ2-7, the V gene TRBV6-1; D tentatively fits TRBD1 or TRBD2 (5 bases each). V dropped 3 bases and J dropped 7 bases, with 19 bases sitting between them. The length of the CDR3 is 15 residues. Germline CDR1 MNHNS, CDR2 SASEGT. DNA of the CDR3: TGTGCCAGCAGTGAGGGTTGGGCAGGGTCGGGAGAGCAGTACGTC. It is translated as CASSEGWAGSGEQYV.

The chain recombines TRBV7-9 with TRBJ1-2; the D gene is possibly TRBD1 (5 bases). V was trimmed by 1 base and J by 3 bases, leaving 9 bases between them. The CDR3 runs 14 residues. Germline assignment: CDR1 SEHNR and CDR2 FQNEAQ (reference sequence). CDR3 bases: TGTGCCAGCAGCTTAGGAGGGACTTACTATGGCTACACCTTC. It specifies CASSLGGTYYGYTF.

This chain connects TRBV5-5 to TRBJ2-7; D might be TRBD1 (7 bases). Between the trimmed V and J ends, which lost 0 bases and 3 bases, there was a span of 16 bases. The CDR3 is 16 amino acids. The germline V gene encodes CDR1 SGHKS and CDR2 YYEKEE (reference sequence). This CDR3 reads CASSLGSAGGFYEQYV. The CDR3 DNA sequence: TGTGCCAGCAGCTTGGGGTCGGCAGGGGGGTTCTACGAGCAGTACGTC.

The CDR3 nucleotides are TGTGCCAGCAGTGAATGGCCCGCAGGGGGCACAGATACGCAGTATTTT. It yields the protein CASSEWPAGGTDTQYF. The V and J genes are TRBV25-1 and TRBJ2-3, with TRBD1 as a possible D gene (6 bases). The CDR3 extends over 16 amino acids. Germline V gene sequence: CDR1 MGHDK, CDR2 SYGVNS. With 1 base removed from V and 1 base from J, the gap between germline ends came to 12 bases.

This clone occurred a few times. This chain uses TRBV11-2 with TRBJ2-1; a possible D gene is TRBD1 (6 bases). Germline values: CDR1 SGHAT, CDR2 FQNNGV. CDR3 length equals 16 residues. Between the trimmed V and J ends, which lost 3 bases and 0 bases, there was a span of 12 bases. The CDR3 DNA sequence: TGTGCCAGCAGCTTTCCGGGACATAGCTCCTACAATGAGCAGTTCTTC. Protein: CASSFPGHSSYNEQFF.

Remarks on this clone: The sample carries other DNA sequences with the same CDR3. The genes are TRBV19 and TRBJ1-4; D might be TRBD1 (5 bases). The CDR3 sequence is 14 residues long. CDR1 and CDR2 from the germline V gene are LNHDA and SQIVND (reference sequence). Trimming cost V 5 bases and J 6 bases, with 13 bases left between them. CDR3 sequence (DNA): TGTGCCAGTAGTGCCCAGGGAGGGGATGAAAAACTGTTTTTT. Residues: CASSAQGGDEKLFF.

The chain carries TRBV7-9 and TRBJ1-1, with TRBD1 matching over 8 bases. Germline V CDR1 and CDR2: SEHNR, FQNEAQ (reference sequence). CDR3 size: 16 residues. V lost 2 bases to trimming and J lost 5 bases; unmatched junction nucleotides: 10. The CDR3 loop reads CASSLNPGGAGTEAFF. In DNA form, the CDR3 reads TGTGCCAGCAGCTTAAACCCAGGGGGCGCGGGAACTGAAGCTTTCTTT.

The chain combines TRBV9 with TRBJ1-1, with D tentatively TRBD1 (5 bases). The V and J ends lost 4 bases and 5 bases respectively, with 15 bases between them. Germline values: CDR1 SGDLS, CDR2 YYNGEE. The CDR3 spans 14 residues. Written as DNA, the CDR3 is TGTGCCAGCAGCACCGGGACTGGGGGGACTGAAGCTTTCTTT. Amino acid sequence: CASSTGTGGTEAFF. The entire variable domain, with the rest obtained from reference TRBV9 and TRBJ1-1, is as follows: DSGVTQTPKHLITATGQRVTLRCSPRSGDLSVYWYQQSLDQGLQFLIQYYNGEERAKGNILERFSAQQFPDLHSELNLSSLELGDSALYFCASSTGTGGTEAFFGQGTRLTVV.

The V gene is TRBV4-1, the J gene TRBJ1-6, with TRBD1 matching over 7 bases. The germline V gene has CDR1 MGHRA and CDR2 YSYEKL. J was trimmed by 14 bases and V by 0 bases; bases with no gene match: 13. The length of the CDR3 is 16 residues. DNA of the CDR3: TGCGCCAGCAGCCAAGACAGGACAGGAGCGGGTTTCACCCTCCACTTT. Translation gives CASSQDRTGAGFTLHF.